This TCR beta chain was sequenced during a study of cytomegalovirus exposure and HLA in healthy donors (dated by TCRdb to 2017 to 2019). Looking at the study overall: The approximately 710 repertoires of the first cohort and the 120 validation repertoires were produced on the same platform, according to a later analysis. The study combined high-throughput TCR immunosequencing, statistical association of individual TCRs with disease status, and machine learning to predict cytomegalovirus infection status. Along with the approximately 600-subject first cohort, a separate validation cohort of 120 different subjects was used. The study aimed to test whether cataloging public T cell receptors could reveal signatures of past pathogen exposure. Study-wide findings and limitations: In vitro tests confirmed that three of the cytomegalovirus-associated TCR beta chains recognize cytomegalovirus antigens. Most TCR sequences were seen in very few donors, while some public TCRs were found in many individuals. The study gave a list of some 150 TCR beta chains associated with cytomegalovirus. The validation cohort had no HLA typing available for a later analysis, so co-occurrence within that cohort was assessed over all 130 or so repertoires. The classifier was reported to diagnose cytomegalovirus status with high specificity and sensitivity in both the original cohort and the validation cohort. According to the authors, the approach could potentially be generalized to other disease states and immunological phenotypes. Subsequent analysis determined that TCRs grouped into clusters in the first cohort also showed a tendency toward co-occurrence across the 120 validation repertoires, and approximately 94% of cluster scores exceeded 0.

Library preparation was by the immunoSEQ multiplex PCR assay. The study's own analysis went as follows. To diagnose cytomegalovirus status from the catalog of TCR beta chain sequences, a statistical classification framework was built. The clones in this table, taken by TCRdb from immuneACCESS, are in-frame only. Not every clone is retained; where verified, under half of the shortfall comes from an unresolved V gene, and the cause of the rest is unknown. D and trimming come from the DNA, and the V and J calls and clone size come from that table. The table for this sample lists about 180,000 clones; around 86% of them were counted only once. About 2.5% of the sample goes to the ten largest clones. Relative to germline, V is 5 bases shorter and J is 6 bases shorter, with 13 bases between their ends. CDR1 and CDR2 are drawn from the germline V gene: MDHEN, SYDVKM. Including the terminal cysteine and phenylalanine, the CDR3 comprises 14 residues. This entry keeps only the CDR3 DNA: 42 bases, framed from base 1.

Concerning this clone itself: The antigen it binds to is not known. The input lacks base qualities; no much larger clone sits a single base away.

The donors belonged to the validation cohort of 90 to 150 subjects, which was separate from the approximately 660-subject first cohort. The receptor comes from a man aged 18 to 30 in good health and CMV-seropositive. The source material was PBMCs. This chain is built from TRBV28 and TRBJ1-4, with TRBD1 tentatively as D gene (5 bases match). The CDR3 is CASSTPGGDEKLFF. The sequenced DNA: TGTGCCAGCAGTACCCCGGGGGGGGATGAAAAACTGTTTTTT.